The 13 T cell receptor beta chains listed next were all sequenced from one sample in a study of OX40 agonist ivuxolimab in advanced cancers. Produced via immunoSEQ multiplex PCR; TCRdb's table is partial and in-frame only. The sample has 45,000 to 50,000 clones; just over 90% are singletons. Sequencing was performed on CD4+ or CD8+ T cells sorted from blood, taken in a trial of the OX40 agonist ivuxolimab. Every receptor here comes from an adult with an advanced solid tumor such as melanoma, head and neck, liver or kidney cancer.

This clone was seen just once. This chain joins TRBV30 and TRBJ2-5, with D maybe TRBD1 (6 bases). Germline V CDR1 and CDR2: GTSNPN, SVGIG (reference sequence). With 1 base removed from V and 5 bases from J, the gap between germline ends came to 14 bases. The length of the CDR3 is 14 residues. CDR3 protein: CAWSGGQPGETQYF. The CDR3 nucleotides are TGTGCCTGGAGTGGTGGACAGCCGGGGGAGACCCAGTACTTC.

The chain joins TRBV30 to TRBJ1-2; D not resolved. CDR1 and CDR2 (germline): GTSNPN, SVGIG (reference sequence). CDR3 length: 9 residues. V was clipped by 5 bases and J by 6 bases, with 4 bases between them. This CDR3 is CAWGDGYTF. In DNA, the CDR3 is TGTGCCTGGGGAGATGGCTACACCTTC.

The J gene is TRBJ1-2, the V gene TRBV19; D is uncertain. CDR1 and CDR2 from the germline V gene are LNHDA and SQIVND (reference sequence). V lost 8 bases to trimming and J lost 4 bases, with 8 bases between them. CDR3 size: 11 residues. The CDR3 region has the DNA TGTGCCAGTGGCAGCTTCTATGGCTACACCTTC. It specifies CASGSFYGYTF. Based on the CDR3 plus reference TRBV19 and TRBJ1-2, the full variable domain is DGGITQSPKYLFRKEGQNVTLSCEQNLNHDAMYWYRQDPGQGLRLIYYSQIVNDFQKGDIAEGYSVSREKKESFPLTVTSAQKNPTAFYLCASGSFYGYTFGSGTRLTVV.

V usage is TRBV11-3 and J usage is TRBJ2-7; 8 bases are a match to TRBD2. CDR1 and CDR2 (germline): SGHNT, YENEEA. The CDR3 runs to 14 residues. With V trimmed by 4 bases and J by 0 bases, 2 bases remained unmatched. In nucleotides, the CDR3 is TGTGCCAGCAGCTCGACTAGCGACTCCTACGAGCAGTACTTC. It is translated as CASSSTSDSYEQYF.

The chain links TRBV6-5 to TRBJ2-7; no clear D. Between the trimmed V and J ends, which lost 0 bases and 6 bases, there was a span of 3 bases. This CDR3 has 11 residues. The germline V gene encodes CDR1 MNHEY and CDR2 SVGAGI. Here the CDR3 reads CASSYSLEQYF. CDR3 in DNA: TGTGCCAGCAGTTACTCGCTCGAGCAGTACTTC.

The CDR3 spells CASSYLGGGDEQFF. The DNA of the CDR3 is TGTGCCAGCAGTTACCTTGGGGGAGGAGATGAGCAGTTCTTC. The V and J genes are TRBV6-5 and TRBJ2-1, with D perhaps matching TRBD2 (6 bases). CDR1 is MNHEY, CDR2 SVGAGI, per germline. V lost 2 bases and J 8 bases, leaving 13 bases between the germline ends. CDR3 length equals 14 residues.

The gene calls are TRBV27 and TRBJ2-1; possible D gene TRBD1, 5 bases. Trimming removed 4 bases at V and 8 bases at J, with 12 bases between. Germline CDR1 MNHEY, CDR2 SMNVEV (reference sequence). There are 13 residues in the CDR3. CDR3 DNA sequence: TGTGCCAGCAGTTATCAGGGTGCCCATGAGCAGTTCTTC. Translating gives CASSYQGAHEQFF.

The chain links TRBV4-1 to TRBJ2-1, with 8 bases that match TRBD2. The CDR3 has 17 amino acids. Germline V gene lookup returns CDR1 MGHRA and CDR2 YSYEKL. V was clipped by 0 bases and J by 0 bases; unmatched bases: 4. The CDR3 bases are TGCGCCAGCAGCCAAGATCTCGGGGGGGCCTCCTACAATGAGCAGTTCTTC. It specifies CASSQDLGGASYNEQFF.

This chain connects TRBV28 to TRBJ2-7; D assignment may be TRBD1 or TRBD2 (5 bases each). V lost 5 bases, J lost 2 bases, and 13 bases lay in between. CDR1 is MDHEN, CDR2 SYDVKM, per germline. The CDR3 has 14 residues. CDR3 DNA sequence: TGTGCCAGCAGTCCCGGCGTGGGGGCCTACGAGCAGTACTTC. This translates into CASSPGVGAYEQYF.

CDR3 DNA sequence: TGTGCCAGCAGCTCCAGGGTGGGACAGGGGGCTGGTGAGCAGTACTTC. This sequence encodes CASSSRVGQGAGEQYF. The rearrangement uses TRBV7-9 and TRBJ2-7, with TRBD1 matching over 12 bases. The trim removed 4 bases at V and 7 bases at J, leaving 11 bases unmatched. Germline V lookup: CDR1 SEHNR, CDR2 FQNEAQ (reference sequence). The CDR3 sequence is 16 residues long.

The CDR3 DNA is TGTGCCAGCAGTTTATTTGCAGGGAGCAATCAGCCCCAGCATTTT. As protein: CASSLFAGSNQPQHF. The chain recombines TRBV28 with TRBJ1-5, with D possibly TRBD1 on 5 matching bases. The CDR3 has 15 amino acids. Germline-derived CDR1 and CDR2 are MDHEN and SYDVKM. Between the trimmed V and J ends, which lost 1 base and 1 base, there was a span of 8 bases.

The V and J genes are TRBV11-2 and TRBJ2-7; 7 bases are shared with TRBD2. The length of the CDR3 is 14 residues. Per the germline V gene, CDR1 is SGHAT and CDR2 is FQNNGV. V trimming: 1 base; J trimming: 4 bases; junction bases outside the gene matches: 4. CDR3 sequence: CASSLVGGGYEQYF. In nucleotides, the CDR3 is TGTGCCAGCAGCTTAGTCGGGGGAGGGTACGAGCAGTACTTC.

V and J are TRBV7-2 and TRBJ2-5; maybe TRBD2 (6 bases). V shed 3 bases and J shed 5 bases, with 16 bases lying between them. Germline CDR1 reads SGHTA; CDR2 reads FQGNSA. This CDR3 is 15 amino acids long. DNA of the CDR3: TGTGCCAGCAGCTTGGAGGGCCAAGGGCGGGAGACCCAGTACTTC. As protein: CASSLEGQGRETQYF.